This T cell receptor (beta chain) was sequenced during a study of T cell changes during pregnancy in multiple sclerosis. The CDR3 sequence is 16 residues long. V shed 0 bases, J shed 6 bases, and the junction held 8 bases outside the gene matches. Per the germline V gene, CDR1 is SGHKS and CDR2 is YYEKEE (reference sequence). Repertoires were generated with immunoSEQ multiplex PCR, while TCRdb's copy carries only in-frame clones and drops some. Among 25,000 to 35,000 clones, around 89% were seen once, and the ten largest hold 3% to 4%. The rearrangement joins TRBV5-5 to TRBJ2-7, with 11 bases fitting TRBD2. The sequence came from a female donor in good health, enrolled as a control in a pregnancy study. Sequencing was performed on CD4+ T cells from peripheral blood mononuclear cells, taken in the first trimester of pregnancy. CDR3 sequence reads: CASSLDLSGGGFEQYF. In DNA, the CDR3 is TGTGCCAGCAGCTTGGACCTTAGCGGGGGGGGCTTCGAGCAGTACTTC.